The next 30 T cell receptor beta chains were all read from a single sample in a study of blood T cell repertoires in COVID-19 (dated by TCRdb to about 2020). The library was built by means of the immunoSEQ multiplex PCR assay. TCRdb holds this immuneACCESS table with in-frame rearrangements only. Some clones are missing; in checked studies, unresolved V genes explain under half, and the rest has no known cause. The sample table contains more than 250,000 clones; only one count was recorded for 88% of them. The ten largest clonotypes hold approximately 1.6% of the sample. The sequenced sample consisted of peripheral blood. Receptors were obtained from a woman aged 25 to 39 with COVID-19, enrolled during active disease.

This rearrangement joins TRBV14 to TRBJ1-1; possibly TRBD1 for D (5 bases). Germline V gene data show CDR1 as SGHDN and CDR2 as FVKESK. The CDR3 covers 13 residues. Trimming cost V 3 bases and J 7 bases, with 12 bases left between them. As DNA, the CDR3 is TGTGCCAGCAGCCATTACGGACAAGTTGAAGCTTTCTTT. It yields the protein CASSHYGQVEAFF.

In nucleotides, the CDR3 is TGTGCCAGCAGTGATAATCTCAATTCACCCCTCCACTTT. It encodes CASSDNLNSPLHF. J is TRBJ1-6 and V is TRBV6-1, with no clear D. Germline assignment: CDR1 MNHNS and CDR2 SASEGT. This CDR3 has 13 amino acids. Trimming took 3 bases from V and 7 from J, leaving 7 bases between them.

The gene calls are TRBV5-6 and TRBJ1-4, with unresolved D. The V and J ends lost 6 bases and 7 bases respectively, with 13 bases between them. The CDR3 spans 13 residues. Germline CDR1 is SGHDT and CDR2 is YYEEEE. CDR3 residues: CASTSWPSEKLFF. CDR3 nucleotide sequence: TGTGCCAGCACCTCTTGGCCCAGTGAAAAACTGTTTTTT.

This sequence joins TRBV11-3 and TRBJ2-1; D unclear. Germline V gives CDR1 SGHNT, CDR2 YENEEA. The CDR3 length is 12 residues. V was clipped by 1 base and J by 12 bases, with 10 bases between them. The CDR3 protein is CASSLVDKRQFF. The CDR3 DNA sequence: TGTGCCAGCAGCTTAGTCGACAAAAGGCAGTTCTTC.

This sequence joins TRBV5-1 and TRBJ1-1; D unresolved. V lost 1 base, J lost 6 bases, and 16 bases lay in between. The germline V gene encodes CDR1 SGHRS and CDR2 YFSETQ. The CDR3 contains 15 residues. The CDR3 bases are TGCGCCAGCAGCTTGCCCGCGGGTACGCGACCTGAAGCTTTCTTT. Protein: CASSLPAGTRPEAFF.

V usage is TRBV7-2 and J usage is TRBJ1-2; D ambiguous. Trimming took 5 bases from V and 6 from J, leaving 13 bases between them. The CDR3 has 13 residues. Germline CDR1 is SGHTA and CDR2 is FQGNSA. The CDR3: CASSPRGEDGYTF. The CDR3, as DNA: TGTGCCAGCAGCCCCCGCGGTGAGGATGGCTACACCTTC.

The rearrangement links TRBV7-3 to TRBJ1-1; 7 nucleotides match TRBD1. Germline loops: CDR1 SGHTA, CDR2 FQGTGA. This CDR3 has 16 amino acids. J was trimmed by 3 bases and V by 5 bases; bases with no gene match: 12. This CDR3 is CASSPLLEGAYTEAFF. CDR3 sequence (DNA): TGTGCCAGCAGCCCCCTGCTTGAGGGGGCGTACACTGAAGCTTTCTTT.

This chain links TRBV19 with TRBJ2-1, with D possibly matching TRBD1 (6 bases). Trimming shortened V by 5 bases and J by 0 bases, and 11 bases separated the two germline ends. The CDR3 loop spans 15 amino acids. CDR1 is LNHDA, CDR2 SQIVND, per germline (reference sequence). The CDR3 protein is CASSFRDNSYNEQFF. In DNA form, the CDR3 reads TGTGCCAGTAGTTTCCGGGACAACTCCTACAATGAGCAGTTCTTC.

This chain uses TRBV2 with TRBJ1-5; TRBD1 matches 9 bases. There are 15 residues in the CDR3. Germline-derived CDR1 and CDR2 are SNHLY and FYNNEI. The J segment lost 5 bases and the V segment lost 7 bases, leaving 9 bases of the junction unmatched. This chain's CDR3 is CASNPDRGGDQPQHF. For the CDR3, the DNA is TGTGCCAGCAACCCGGACAGGGGAGGAGATCAGCCCCAGCATTTT.

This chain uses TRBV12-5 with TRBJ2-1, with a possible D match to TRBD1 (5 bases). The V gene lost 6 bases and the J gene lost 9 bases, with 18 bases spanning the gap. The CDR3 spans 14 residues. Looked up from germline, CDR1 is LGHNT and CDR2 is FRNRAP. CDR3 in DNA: TGTGCTAGTGGAACCGGACAACCCAAGGGTGAGCAGTTCTTC. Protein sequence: CASGTGQPKGEQFF.

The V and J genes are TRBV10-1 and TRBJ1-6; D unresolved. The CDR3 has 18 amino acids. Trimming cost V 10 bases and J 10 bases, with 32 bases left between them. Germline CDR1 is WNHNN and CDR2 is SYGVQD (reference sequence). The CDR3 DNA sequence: TGCGCCAACTATATCGTCGACCGGCATCATCGGTTTAGATCACCCCTCCACTTT. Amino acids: CANYIVDRHHRFRSPLHF.

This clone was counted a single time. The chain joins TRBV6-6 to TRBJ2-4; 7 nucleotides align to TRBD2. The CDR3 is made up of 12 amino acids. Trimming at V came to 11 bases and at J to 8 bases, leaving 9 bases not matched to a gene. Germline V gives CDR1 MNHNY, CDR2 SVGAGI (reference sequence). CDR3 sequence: CASAGASYIQYF. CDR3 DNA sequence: TGTGCCTCGGCGGGAGCGTCGTACATTCAGTACTTC.

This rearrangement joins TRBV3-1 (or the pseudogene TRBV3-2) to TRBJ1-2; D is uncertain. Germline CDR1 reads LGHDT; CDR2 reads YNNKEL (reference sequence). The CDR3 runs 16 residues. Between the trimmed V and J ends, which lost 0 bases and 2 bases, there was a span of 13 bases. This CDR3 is CASSQEGGGLNYGYTF. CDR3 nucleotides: TGTGCCAGCAGCCAAGAAGGAGGAGGGCTCAACTATGGCTACACCTTC.

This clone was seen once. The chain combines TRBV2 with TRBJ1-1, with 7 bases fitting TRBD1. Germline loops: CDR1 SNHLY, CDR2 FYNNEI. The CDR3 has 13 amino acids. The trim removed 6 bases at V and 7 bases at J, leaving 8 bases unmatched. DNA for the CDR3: TGTGCCAGCAGGGCTGACAGGGAAGGTGAAGCTTTCTTT. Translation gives CASRADREGEAFF. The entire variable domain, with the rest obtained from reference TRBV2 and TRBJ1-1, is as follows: EPEVTQTPSHQVTQMGQEVILRCVPISNHLYFYWYRQILGQKVEFLVSFYNNEISEKSEIFDDQFSVERPDGSNFTLKIRSTKLEDSAMYFCASRADREGEAFFGQGTRLTVV.

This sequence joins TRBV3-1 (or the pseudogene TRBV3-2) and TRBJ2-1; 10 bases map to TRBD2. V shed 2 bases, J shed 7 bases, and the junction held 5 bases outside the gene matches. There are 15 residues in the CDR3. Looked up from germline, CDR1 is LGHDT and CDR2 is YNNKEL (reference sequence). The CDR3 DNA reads TGTGCCAGCAGCCAATTACTAGCGGGGTTAAATGAGCAGTTCTTC. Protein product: CASSQLLAGLNEQFF.

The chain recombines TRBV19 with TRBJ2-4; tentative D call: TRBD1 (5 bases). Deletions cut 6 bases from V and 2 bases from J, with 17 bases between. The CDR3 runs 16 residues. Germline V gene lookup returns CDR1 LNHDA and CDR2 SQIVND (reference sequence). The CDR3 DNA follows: TGTGCCAGTAGCAGAAGGGGTTTGTTAACCAAAAACATTCAGTACTTC. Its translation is CASSRRGLLTKNIQYF.

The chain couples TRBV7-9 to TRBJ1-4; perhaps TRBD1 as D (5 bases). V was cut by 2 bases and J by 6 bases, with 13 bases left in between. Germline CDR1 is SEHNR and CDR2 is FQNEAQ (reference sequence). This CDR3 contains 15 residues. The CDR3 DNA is TGTGCCAGCAGCTTAAATCTTGGAGGGGATGAAAAACTGTTTTTT. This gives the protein CASSLNLGGDEKLFF.

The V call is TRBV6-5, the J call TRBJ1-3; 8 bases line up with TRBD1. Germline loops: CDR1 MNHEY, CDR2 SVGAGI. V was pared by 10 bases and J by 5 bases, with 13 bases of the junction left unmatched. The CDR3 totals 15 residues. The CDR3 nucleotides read TGTGCCACCGCACAGCAGGGGGCTATTAGAAACACCATATATTTT. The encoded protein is CATAQQGAIRNTIYF.

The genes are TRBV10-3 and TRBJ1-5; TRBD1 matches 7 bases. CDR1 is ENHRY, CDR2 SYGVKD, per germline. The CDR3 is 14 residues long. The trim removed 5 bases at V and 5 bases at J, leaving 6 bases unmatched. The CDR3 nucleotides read TGTGCCATCAGTATGGGGACAGTTGATCAGCCCCAGCATTTT. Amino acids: CAISMGTVDQPQHF.

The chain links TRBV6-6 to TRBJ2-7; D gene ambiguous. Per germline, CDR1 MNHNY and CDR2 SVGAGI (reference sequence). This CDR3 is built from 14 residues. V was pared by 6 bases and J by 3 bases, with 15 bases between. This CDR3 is CASSTDRDFYEQYF. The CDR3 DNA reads TGTGCCAGCAGCACTGATAGAGATTTCTACGAGCAGTACTTC.

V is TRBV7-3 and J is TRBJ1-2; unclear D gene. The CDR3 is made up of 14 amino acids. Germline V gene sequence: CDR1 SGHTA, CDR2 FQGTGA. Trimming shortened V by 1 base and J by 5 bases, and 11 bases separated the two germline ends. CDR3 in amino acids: CASSLRPGPYGYTF. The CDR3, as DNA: TGTGCCAGCAGCTTAAGACCGGGTCCTTATGGCTACACCTTC.

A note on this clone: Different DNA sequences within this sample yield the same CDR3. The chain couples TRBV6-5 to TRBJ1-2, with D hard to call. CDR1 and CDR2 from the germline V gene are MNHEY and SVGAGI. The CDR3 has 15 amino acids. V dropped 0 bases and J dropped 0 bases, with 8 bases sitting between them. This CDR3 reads CASSYSGGSNYGYTF. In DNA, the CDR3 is TGTGCCAGCAGTTACTCTGGAGGGTCTAACTATGGCTACACCTTC.

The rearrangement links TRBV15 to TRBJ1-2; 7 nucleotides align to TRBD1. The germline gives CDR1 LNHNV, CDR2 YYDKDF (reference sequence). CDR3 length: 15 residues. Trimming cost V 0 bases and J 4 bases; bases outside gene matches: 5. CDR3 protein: CATSRDTGQLYGYTF. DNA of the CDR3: TGTGCCACCAGCAGAGATACGGGACAGCTCTATGGCTACACCTTC. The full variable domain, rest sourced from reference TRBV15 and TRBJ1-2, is DAMVIQNPRYQVTQFGKPVTLSCSQTLNHNVMYWYQQKSSQAPKLLFHYYDKDFNNEADTPDNFQSRRPNTSFCFLDIRSPGLGDTAMYLCATSRDTGQLYGYTFGSGTRLTVV.

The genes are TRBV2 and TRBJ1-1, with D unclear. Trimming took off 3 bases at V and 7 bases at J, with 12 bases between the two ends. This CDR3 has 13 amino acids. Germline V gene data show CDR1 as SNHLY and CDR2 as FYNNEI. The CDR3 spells CASSEEVGVEAFF. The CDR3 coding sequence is TGTGCCAGCAGTGAGGAAGTCGGGGTTGAAGCTTTCTTT.

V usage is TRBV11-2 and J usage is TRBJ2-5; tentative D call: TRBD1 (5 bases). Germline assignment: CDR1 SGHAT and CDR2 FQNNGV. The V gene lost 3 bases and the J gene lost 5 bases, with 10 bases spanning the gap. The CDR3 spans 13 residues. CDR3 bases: TGTGCCAGCAGCTTCCAGGGATGGGAGACCCAGTACTTC. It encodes CASSFQGWETQYF. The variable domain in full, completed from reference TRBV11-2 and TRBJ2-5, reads EAGVAQSPRYKIIEKRQSVAFWCNPISGHATLYWYQQILGQGPKLLIQFQNNGVVDDSQLPKDRFSAERLKGVDSTLKIQPAKLEDSAVYLCASSFQGWETQYFGPGTRLLVL.

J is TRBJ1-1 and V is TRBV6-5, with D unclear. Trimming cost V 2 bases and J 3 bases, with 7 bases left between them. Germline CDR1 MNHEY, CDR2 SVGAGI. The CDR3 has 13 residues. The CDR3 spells CASSYEQYTEAFF. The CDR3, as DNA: TGTGCCAGCAGTTACGAACAGTACACTGAAGCTTTCTTT.

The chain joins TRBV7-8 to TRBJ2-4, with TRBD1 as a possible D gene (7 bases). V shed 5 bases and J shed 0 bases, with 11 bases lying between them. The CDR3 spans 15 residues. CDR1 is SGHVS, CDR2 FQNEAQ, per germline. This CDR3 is CASSAGGLAKNIQYF. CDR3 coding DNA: TGTGCCAGCAGCGCAGGGGGGCTAGCCAAAAACATTCAGTACTTC.

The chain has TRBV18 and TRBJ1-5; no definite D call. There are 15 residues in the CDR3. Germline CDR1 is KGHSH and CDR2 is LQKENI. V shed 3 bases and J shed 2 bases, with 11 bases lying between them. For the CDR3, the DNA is TGTGCCAGCTCACCTAGGGCGGGCGGCAATCAGCCCCAGCATTTT. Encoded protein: CASSPRAGGNQPQHF.

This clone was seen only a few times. The CDR3 DNA reads TGTGCCAGCAGCTTGGAACAGCATAATGAAAAACTGTTTTTT. This codes for CASSLEQHNEKLFF. The chain employs TRBV5-4 and TRBJ1-4, with D unresolved. Trimming shortened V by 0 bases and J by 4 bases, and 7 bases separated the two germline ends. This CDR3 region has 14 residues. Germline V gives CDR1 SGHNT, CDR2 YYREEE (reference sequence).

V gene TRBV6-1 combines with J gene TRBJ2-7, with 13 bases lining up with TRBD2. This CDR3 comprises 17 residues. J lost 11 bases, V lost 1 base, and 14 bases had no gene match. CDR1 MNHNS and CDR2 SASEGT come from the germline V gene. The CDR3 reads CASSEGRLAGGQRREYV. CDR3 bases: TGTGCCAGCAGTGAAGGGAGACTAGCGGGGGGCCAAAGAAGGGAGTACGTC.